A single sample gave rise to the 25 T cell receptor beta chains below, sequenced in a study of blood T cell repertoires in COVID-19. Using immunoSEQ multiplex PCR, the repertoire was profiled, and TCRdb retains in-frame clones only, with some absent. The repertoire holds 260,000 or so clones, approximately 88% seen once, with roughly 1.2% in the top ten. The sample comprised PBMCs or T cells enriched from blood (not recorded which). The receptors derive from a woman in her thirties or forties with acute COVID-19.

The rearrangement joins TRBV28 to TRBJ1-1; a possible D gene is TRBD1 (6 bases). The germline V gene has CDR1 MDHEN and CDR2 SYDVKM. With 2 bases removed from V and 4 bases from J, the gap between germline ends came to 8 bases. The CDR3 has 13 amino acids. DNA for the CDR3: TGTGCCAGCAGTTTACTACAGGGCACTGAAGCTTTCTTT. Translated, it gives CASSLLQGTEAFF.

The table lists this clone with a few counts. This CDR3 is also generated by other DNA sequences in the sample. As DNA, the CDR3 is TGCAGCGTAGTACAGGGAGGGGATGGCTACACCTTC. Encoded protein: CSVVQGGDGYTF. The gene calls are TRBV29-1 and TRBJ1-2; D may be TRBD1 (6 bases). Trimming shortened V by 6 bases and J by 6 bases, and 14 bases separated the two germline ends. Germline assignment: CDR1 SQVTM and CDR2 ANQGSEA. The CDR3 has 12 amino acids.

The chain joins TRBV11-3 to TRBJ2-3; TRBD2 matches 9 bases. Germline values: CDR1 SGHNT, CDR2 YENEEA. V was clipped by 0 bases and J by 5 bases; unmatched bases: 12. The CDR3 is made up of 18 amino acids. CDR3 bases: TGTGCCAGCAGCTTAGATCGCTACGGCGGGAGGGCCAGAGATACGCAGTATTTT. Residues: CASSLDRYGGRARDTQYF.

The V call is TRBV20-1, the J call TRBJ2-1; no reliable D call. V was clipped by 8 bases and J by 7 bases, with 9 bases between them. CDR3 length equals 10 residues. Germline lookup yields CDR1 DFQATT and CDR2 SNEGSKA (reference sequence). The CDR3 loop reads CSCRRNEQFF. The CDR3 DNA sequence: TGCAGTTGCCGGAGAAATGAGCAGTTCTTC.

This sequence joins TRBV19 and TRBJ1-3; the D is unclear. This CDR3 spans 15 amino acids. V dropped 3 bases and J dropped 4 bases, with 13 bases sitting between them. Germline CDR1 and CDR2: LNHDA and SQIVND (reference sequence). The DNA for the CDR3 is TGTGCCAGTAGTATGGTCCCGGGGTCCGGAAACACCATATATTTT. Translation: CASSMVPGSGNTIYF.

This clone ranks as medium-sized. A read error may produce the germline difference seen at one junction end. The chain couples TRBV27 to TRBJ1-3, with D possibly matching TRBD1 (6 bases). The germline V gene encodes CDR1 MNHEY and CDR2 SMNVEV (reference sequence). The length of the CDR3 is 14 residues. The CDR3 loop is CASRVQGSANTIYF. CDR3 in DNA: TGTGCCAGCAGGGTACAGGGCTCTGCAAACACCATATATTTT.

This clone was observed once. The gene calls are TRBV24-1 and TRBJ2-1; TRBD2 matches 7 bases. V lost 9 bases, J lost 3 bases, and 4 bases stayed unmatched. The CDR3 runs to 13 residues. Germline CDR1 KGHDR, CDR2 SFDVKD. The CDR3 spells CATGLADYNEQFF. CDR3 in DNA: TGTGCCACCGGGCTAGCGGACTACAATGAGCAGTTCTTC.

The gene calls are TRBV13 and TRBJ1-1; D gene unclear. CDR1 and CDR2 from the germline V gene are PRHDT and FYEKMQ (reference sequence). Trimming shortened V by 8 bases and J by 0 bases, and 13 bases separated the two germline ends. The CDR3 runs to 14 residues. The DNA of the CDR3 is TGTGCCAGCTCGAAACCCCCAGTGAACACTGAAGCTTTCTTT. This codes for CASSKPPVNTEAFF.

Only one count was recorded for this clone. This chain uses TRBV19 with TRBJ2-5; a possible D gene is TRBD2 (7 bases). This CDR3 has 17 amino acids. Germline CDR1 is LNHDA and CDR2 is SQIVND (reference sequence). The germline V and J ends were trimmed by 3 bases and 0 bases, with 17 bases remaining between them. The chain's CDR3 is CASSIRGDTLYQETQYF. The CDR3 bases are TGTGCCAGTAGTATTCGGGGGGACACCCTGTACCAAGAGACCCAGTACTTC.

The chain links TRBV10-3 to TRBJ2-7; TRBD2 agrees at 8 bases. The germline CDR1 and CDR2 sequences are ENHRY and SYGVKD. V shed 2 bases and J 2 bases; nucleotides not matched to a gene: 2. The CDR3 is 14 amino acids. CDR3 sequence reads: CAISEQRETYEQYV. In DNA, the CDR3 is TGTGCCATCAGTGAGCAGCGGGAGACCTACGAGCAGTACGTC.

This chain uses TRBV28 with TRBJ1-2, with a tentative D call TRBD1 (6 bases). The V gene's germline CDR1 is MDHEN and CDR2 SYDVKM. The CDR3 has 16 residues. Trimming shortened V by 2 bases and J by 2 bases, and 15 bases separated the two germline ends. The CDR3: CASSLGRSTGNYGYTF. CDR3 DNA sequence: TGTGCCAGCAGTTTAGGCCGATCTACAGGGAACTATGGCTACACCTTC.

This rearrangement joins TRBV3-1 (or the pseudogene TRBV3-2) to TRBJ2-7, with 8 bases identical to TRBD2. The CDR3 has 17 residues. The V gene's germline CDR1 is LGHDT and CDR2 YNNKEL (reference sequence). Trimming cost V 2 bases and J 5 bases; bases outside gene matches: 14. The CDR3 DNA follows: TGTGCCAGCAGCCAACTTCCCCTCAGCGGGAGCTTAAACGAGCAGTACTTC. This sequence encodes CASSQLPLSGSLNEQYF.

V usage is TRBV27 and J usage is TRBJ1-1, with D possibly being TRBD1 (5 bases). This CDR3 is 16 amino acids long. CDR1 is MNHEY, CDR2 SMNVEV, per germline (reference sequence). V dropped 9 bases and J dropped 2 bases, with 22 bases sitting between them. The CDR3 coding sequence is TGTGCCAGTCCCCCGGGGGGTCGGGCGCTTAACACTGAAGCTTTCTTT. It specifies CASPPGGRALNTEAFF.

V gene TRBV12-5 combines with J gene TRBJ2-2, with TRBD2 matching over 8 bases. The germline V gene encodes CDR1 LGHNT and CDR2 FRNRAP. The CDR3 sequence is 18 residues long. V shed 0 bases and J 6 bases; nucleotides not matched to a gene: 12. The CDR3 DNA is TGTGCTAGTGGTTTGGTCTTCGACGGGAGGGTCCAAGCCGGGGAGCTGTTTTTT. Protein sequence: CASGLVFDGRVQAGELFF.

This clone was found once. V and J are TRBV5-8 and TRBJ2-2, with 9 bases identical to TRBD1. V lost 4 bases to trimming and J lost 1 base; unmatched junction nucleotides: 8. CDR1 is SGHTS and CDR2 is YDEGEE in the germline V gene. The CDR3 covers 17 residues. As DNA, the CDR3 is TGTGCCAGCAGCCCGGGACAGGGACGGGGGAACACCGGGGAGCTGTTTTTT. Translated: CASSPGQGRGNTGELFF.

CDR3 coding DNA: TGTGCCAGCAGTGAAGGTAGCGGGAGGAACGAGCAGTACTTC. It yields the protein CASSEGSGRNEQYF. The V gene is TRBV6-1, the J gene TRBJ2-7; 10 nucleotides match TRBD2. The trim removed 1 base at V and 5 bases at J, leaving 2 bases unmatched. Germline V CDR1 and CDR2: MNHNS, SASEGT. The CDR3 contains 14 residues.

This sequence joins TRBV21-1 and TRBJ2-3; the D call in the table, TRBD2, was not verified against the DNA. TRBV21-1 is recorded as a pseudogene. The CDR3 sequence is 16 residues long. DNA for the CDR3: TGTGCCAGCAGCAATCCCCGAGAAGGGGGGGCAGATACGCAGTATTTT. Its protein is CASSNPREGGADTQYF.

The chain couples TRBV4-2 to TRBJ2-7; 8 bases align to TRBD2. CDR1 is LGHNA, CDR2 YNFKEQ, per germline. The CDR3 extends over 16 amino acids. Trimming took 5 bases from V and 2 from J; bases not matched to a gene: 11. CDR3 DNA sequence: TGTGCCAGCAGCATAGGCCAGCGGGAGTCAACCTACGAGCAGTACTTC. It codes for CASSIGQRESTYEQYF.

The chain uses TRBV28 and TRBJ1-1; D is unclear. The V end was cut by 6 bases, the J end by 3 bases, with 14 bases between. The length of the CDR3 is 14 residues. Germline V gene sequence: CDR1 MDHEN, CDR2 SYDVKM. CDR3 bases: TGTGCCAGCAGCCCGCCCGGTGTCGACACTGAAGCTTTCTTT. Translated, it gives CASSPPGVDTEAFF.

In DNA, the CDR3 is TGTGCCAGCTCACCACCGGGGGGGGCCCAGAGTGAAAAACTGTTTTTT. It codes for CASSPPGGAQSEKLFF. This sequence joins TRBV18 and TRBJ1-4, with D perhaps matching TRBD1 (6 bases). Between the trimmed V and J ends, which lost 0 bases and 7 bases, there was a span of 15 bases. Germline CDR1 KGHSH, CDR2 LQKENI. The CDR3 sequence is 16 residues long.

CDR3 in DNA: TGTGCCAGCTCACCAGACAGGTACAATCAGCCCCAGCATTTT. Translated, it gives CASSPDRYNQPQHF. The rearrangement links TRBV18 to TRBJ1-5, with D tentatively TRBD1 (6 bases). Germline V gives CDR1 KGHSH, CDR2 LQKENI. The CDR3 loop spans 14 amino acids. V shed 2 bases and J shed 3 bases, with 8 bases lying between them.

Written as DNA, the CDR3 is TGTGCCACCAGTGAGAGCACGTACACTGAAGCTTTCTTT. Translated, it gives CATSESTYTEAFF. The chain combines TRBV24-1 with TRBJ1-1; D uncertain. The CDR3 covers 13 residues. Per germline, CDR1 KGHDR and CDR2 SFDVKD. V dropped 4 bases and J dropped 3 bases, with 8 bases sitting between them.

The chain joins TRBV24-1 to TRBJ1-5; D may be TRBD1 (5 bases). CDR3 length equals 13 residues. Trimming shortened V by 7 bases and J by 10 bases, and 16 bases separated the two germline ends. Germline V gene data show CDR1 as KGHDR and CDR2 as SFDVKD. CDR3 sequence (DNA): TGTGCCACCAGGCAGACAGAAGTCAGCCCCCAGCATTTT. Its translation: CATRQTEVSPQHF.

The genes are TRBV5-1 and TRBJ1-1; a weak D match, TRBD1 (5 bases). The germline V gene encodes CDR1 SGHRS and CDR2 YFSETQ. The CDR3 totals 13 residues. V was pared by 0 bases and J by 6 bases, with 9 bases between. The CDR3, as DNA: TGCGCCAGCAGCTTGGAGGGGTTATCTGAAGCTTTCTTT. The encoded protein is CASSLEGLSEAFF.

The chain carries TRBV5-1 and TRBJ2-1; D is ambiguous. The CDR3 contains 11 residues. The V end lost 6 bases, the J end lost 4 bases, and 5 bases lay between the germline ends. CDR1 and CDR2 (germline): SGHRS, YFSETQ. CDR3 DNA sequence: TGCGCCAGCATCTCGTACAATGAGCAGTTCTTC. It specifies CASISYNEQFF.